The present T cell receptor (beta chain) was sequenced within a study of cytomegalovirus exposure and HLA in healthy donors. Both 60 Vbeta primers and 13 Jbeta primers went into the PCR. Repertoires were generated with immunoSEQ multiplex PCR, while TCRdb's copy carries only in-frame clones and drops some. The sample includes about 96,000 clones, roughly 74% of them seen just once. The CDR3 is 15 amino acids. After removal of 4 bases from V and 8 bases from J, the junction contained 13 bases not matched to a gene. Per germline, CDR1 LNHDA and CDR2 SQIVND (reference sequence). The chain links TRBV19 to TRBJ1-2; the match to TRBD1 covers 7 bases. Material: PBMCs. The sequence came from a woman in her sixties or seventies in good health and CMV-seropositive. Written as DNA, the CDR3 is TGTGCCAGTAGTACCTACCACACAGGGGCCTTGGGCTACACCTTC. It codes for CASSTYHTGALGYTF.